By sample share, the clone carrying this TCR beta chain is medium-sized. Its specificity is unknown. At 600 to 750 ng per sample, bulk tumor genomic DNA provided the template. Several biopsies per primary tumor, spaced far apart, were taken during surgery. Untreated, newly diagnosed non-small cell lung cancer patients underwent curative surgery. The TCR beta CDR3 region was amplified by multiplex PCR employing 32 V and 13 J primers. TCRdb reprocessed the multiplex PCR reads with MiXCR, giving one entry per CDR3 protein. The repertoire includes 20,000 to 25,000 distinct CDR3 sequences, 25% to 35% of them detected once, and 3.5% to 4.5% sits in the top ten. This specimen belongs to a study of immune heterogeneity within non-small cell lung tumors. CDR1 MNHNS and CDR2 SASEGT come from the germline V gene. This CDR3 has 11 amino acids. Trimming removed 6 bases at V and 8 bases at J, with 8 bases between.

Study-wide points: Recurrence of the same dominant CDR3 beta clonotypes was seen across tumor sites within a patient, and site-unique high-frequency clones were present alongside them. Correlation analysis showed that local T-cell clonality was moderately but significantly associated with local tumor mutational burden (R about 0.3).

The J gene is TRBJ2-1, the V gene TRBV6-1; the D gene is possibly TRBD2 (5 bases). The sequence was collected from a man aged 35 to 55 with non-small cell lung cancer. Sequenced sample: lung tumor tissue. This CDR3 is CASSVRDEQFF. The CDR3, as DNA: TGTGCCAGCAGCGTGCGGGATGAGCAGTTCTTC.